These 20 T cell receptor beta chains were sequenced from one sample in a study of blood T cells in healthy people across ages. Alongside a J-beta primer mix, a sample-barcoded 5' primer served in a second PCR lasting roughly 7 to 12 cycles. TCRdb reprocessed the 5' RACE reads with MiXCR, giving one entry per CDR3 protein. The sample contains roughly 680,000 distinct CDR3 sequences, 20% to 25% of which appear only once. Material: blood. All receptors come from a man between 65 and 85 years old in good health.

The chain employs TRBV29-1 and TRBJ1-2, with a possible D match to TRBD1 (5 bases). V lost 4 bases and J lost 6, with 12 bases in between. The CDR3 sequence is 12 residues long. From germline, CDR1 is SQVTM and CDR2 ANQGSEA. CDR3 residues: CSVGGRGDGYTF. CDR3 sequence (DNA): TGCAGCGTTGGGGGGAGGGGAGATGGCTACACCTTC.

V gene TRBV18 combines with J gene TRBJ2-1; D is perhaps TRBD1 (6 bases). The ends were cut back, 5 bases at V and 13 bases at J, with 21 bases in the middle. Germline V gene lookup returns CDR1 KGHSH and CDR2 LQKENI. The CDR3 covers 14 residues. Here the CDR3 reads CASSTGTTLETQFF. Here the CDR3 DNA reads TGTGCCAGCTCAACCGGGACAACGTTGGAGACCCAGTTCTTC.

The chain links TRBV6-5 to TRBJ2-3; D perhaps matches TRBD2 (6 bases). The ends were cut back, 7 bases at V and 3 bases at J, with 11 bases in the middle. From germline, CDR1 is MNHEY and CDR2 SVGAGI. The CDR3 covers 13 residues. Here the CDR3 DNA reads TGTGCCAGCACACTAGCAGGGACAGATACGCAGTATTTT. Its translation is CASTLAGTDTQYF.

The chain has TRBV28 and TRBJ2-3; the D gene is possibly TRBD2 (5 bases). The V gene lost 1 base and the J gene lost 13 bases, with 12 bases spanning the gap. Germline CDR1 MDHEN, CDR2 SYDVKM. CDR3 size: 12 residues. The CDR3 loop is CASSLSGVSEYF. The CDR3 DNA is TGTGCCAGCAGTTTATCCGGGGTTTCGGAGTATTTT. Using reference TRBV28 and TRBJ2-3 for the parts outside the CDR3, the full variable domain is DVKVTQSSRYLVKRTGEKVFLECVQDMDHENMFWYRQDPGLGLRLIYFSYDVKMKEKGDIPEGYSVSREKKERFSLILESASTNQTSMYLCASSLSGVSEYFGPGTRLTVL.

The DNA for the CDR3 is TGTGCCAGCAGCTTACCCTCCTCCCTGCGCTCTGGAAACACCATATATTTT. It translates to CASSLPSSLRSGNTIYF. The chain uses TRBV7-9 and TRBJ1-3; D gene uncertain. The length of the CDR3 is 17 residues. V dropped 2 bases and J dropped 0 bases, with 14 bases sitting between them. CDR1 is SEHNR and CDR2 is FQNEAQ in the germline V gene (reference sequence).

In the case of this clonotype: A much larger clone lies a single base off, so this may be a read error. The CDR3 sequence is CAGSLGQGTNEQFF. The CDR3 DNA reads TGTGCCGGCAGCTTAGGGCAGGGTACGAATGAGCAGTTCTTC. This chain joins TRBV7-6 and TRBJ2-5, with D tentatively TRBD1 (5 bases). The assigned J gene may be wrong: the sequence end matches TRBJ2-1 better. Germline V lookup: CDR1 SGHVS, CDR2 FNYEAQ. This CDR3 is 14 amino acids long.

This clonotype showed up just a few times. The chain couples TRBV29-1 to TRBJ2-7, with 9 bases matching TRBD2. The CDR3 totals 13 residues. CDR1 and CDR2 (germline): SQVTM, ANQGSEA. J lost 2 bases, V lost 4 bases, and 3 bases had no gene match. The CDR3 bases are TGCAGCGTTGTCCTAGCGGGGACCTACGAGCAGTACTTC. Translated, it gives CSVVLAGTYEQYF.

The chain has TRBV7-9 and TRBJ2-7, with a weak D call TRBD2 (7 bases). With 4 bases removed from V and 0 bases from J, the gap between germline ends came to 13 bases. Germline CDR1 reads SEHNR; CDR2 reads FQNEAQ (reference sequence). This CDR3 has 15 residues. CDR3 in DNA: TGTGCCAGCAGCTCACAGGGAGGGATCTCCTACGAGCAGTACTTC. Amino acid sequence: CASSSQGGISYEQYF.

At least ten counts were recorded for this clonotype. This sequence joins TRBV3-1 and TRBJ2-1; D unresolved. From germline, CDR1 is LGHDT and CDR2 YNNKEL (reference sequence). Trimming pared 1 base from V and 4 bases from J, leaving 5 bases between. The length of the CDR3 is 13 residues. The CDR3 nucleotides read TGTGCCAGCAGCCAAGGACCATACAATGAGCAGTTCTTC. Protein sequence: CASSQGPYNEQFF.

This chain uses TRBV29-1 with TRBJ1-2; possible D gene TRBD1, 6 bases. This CDR3 has 13 amino acids. Germline V gene data show CDR1 as SQVTM and CDR2 as ANQGSEA. Deletions cut 1 base from V and 6 bases from J, with 12 bases between. CDR3 nucleotide sequence: TGCAGCGTTGAAGGGCGGGACATCCATGGCTACACCTTC. Residues: CSVEGRDIHGYTF.

The chain is built from TRBV20-1 and TRBJ2-5; D is possibly TRBD2 (5 bases). CDR3 length: 11 amino acids. Looked up from germline, CDR1 is DFQATT and CDR2 is SNEGSKA (reference sequence). V lost 4 bases to trimming and J lost 6 bases, with 9 bases between them. CDR3 DNA: TGCAGTGCTATTAGCGAACAGACCCAGTACTTC. This gives the protein CSAISEQTQYF.

A few counts support this clonotype. The chain is built from TRBV11-1 and TRBJ2-3, with D possibly being TRBD2 (6 bases). This CDR3 region has 16 residues. Germline-derived CDR1 and CDR2 are SGHAT and FQDESV (reference sequence). V dropped 1 base and J dropped 1 base, with 12 bases sitting between them. In nucleotides, the CDR3 is TGTGCCAGCAGCTTAGGTCGCGGGAAACGCACAGATACGCAGTATTTT. Translated, it gives CASSLGRGKRTDTQYF.

The chain employs TRBV20-1 and TRBJ2-3, with TRBD2 matching 9 bases. The germline CDR1 and CDR2 sequences are DFQATT and SNEGSKA (reference sequence). V shed 5 bases and J 6 bases; nucleotides not matched to a gene: 12. The CDR3 has 15 amino acids. CDR3 residues: CSAPSAGGPGDTQYF. In DNA, the CDR3 is TGCAGTGCTCCGTCCGCGGGAGGGCCGGGGGATACGCAGTATTTT.

This clonotype turned up a few times. V and J are TRBV28 and TRBJ2-3; D gene unclear. CDR3 length: 14 residues. Between the trimmed V and J ends, which lost 2 bases and 2 bases, there was a span of 8 bases. Germline CDR1 MDHEN, CDR2 SYDVKM. CDR3 loop: CASSLGVDTDTQYF. As DNA, the CDR3 is TGTGCCAGCAGTTTAGGGGTAGACACAGATACGCAGTATTTT.

Only a few counts were recorded for this clonotype. The gene calls are TRBV12-3 or TRBV12-4 and TRBJ1-6; no firm D call. The CDR3 is made up of 15 amino acids. The ends were cut back, 2 bases at V and 8 bases at J, with 13 bases in the middle. In nucleotides, the CDR3 is TGTGCCAGCAGTTTAAGTCGGGGTTATGATTCACCCCTCCACTTT. Encoded protein: CASSLSRGYDSPLHF.

This clonotype was counted between two and nine times. V usage is TRBV12-3 or TRBV12-4 and J usage is TRBJ1-1; 8 bases line up with TRBD1. Losses at the gene ends were 7 bases for V and 6 bases for J; bases not matched to a gene: 4. The CDR3 loop spans 12 amino acids. CDR3 bases: TGTGCCAGCAAGCAGGGGGCCGCTGAAGCTTTCTTT. Amino acids: CASKQGAAEAFF.

This clonotype showed up just once. The rearrangement joins TRBV24-1 to TRBJ2-5; TRBD1 aligns across 8 bases. The CDR3 runs 15 residues. With 4 bases clipped from V and 4 bases from J, the junction kept 7 bases outside the gene matches. Germline V gives CDR1 KGHDR, CDR2 SFDVKD. The CDR3 loop reads CATSDPGTGGETQYF. Here the CDR3 DNA reads TGTGCCACCAGTGACCCTGGGACAGGAGGAGAGACCCAGTACTTC.

This clonotype appeared a few times. The V gene is TRBV30, the J gene TRBJ1-5; D is perhaps TRBD1 (6 bases). Trimming pared 1 base from V and 7 bases from J, leaving 14 bases between. The CDR3 length is 14 residues. The germline gives CDR1 GTSNPN, CDR2 SVGIG (reference sequence). CDR3 in amino acids: CAWSDNRVGQPQHF. The DNA of the CDR3 is TGTGCCTGGAGTGACAACAGGGTAGGACAGCCCCAGCATTTT. Full variable domain (missing parts from reference TRBV30 and TRBJ1-5): SQTIHQWPATLVQPVGSPLSLECTVEGTSNPNLYWYRQAAGRGLQLLFYSVGIGQISSEVPQNLSASRPQDRQFILSSKKLLLSDSGFYLCAWSDNRVGQPQHFGDGTRLSIL.

V usage is TRBV7-3 and J usage is TRBJ1-2, with 10 bases identical to TRBD1. The germline gives CDR1 SGHTA, CDR2 FQGTGA. Losses at the gene ends were 1 base for V and 6 bases for J; bases not matched to a gene: 8. This CDR3 spans 16 amino acids. The CDR3 loop reads CASSLNGGQGRNGYTF. The CDR3 bases are TGTGCCAGCAGCTTAAACGGGGGACAGGGGCGAAATGGCTACACCTTC.

V and J are TRBV12-3 or TRBV12-4 and TRBJ2-1; D is ambiguous. The J call is uncertain, as TRBJ2-7 better fits the DNA end. The CDR3 runs 14 residues. CDR3 nucleotides: TGTGCCAGCAGTCCCCTTGGGCGACGCGGAGAGCAGTACTTC. It is translated as CASSPLGRRGEQYF.